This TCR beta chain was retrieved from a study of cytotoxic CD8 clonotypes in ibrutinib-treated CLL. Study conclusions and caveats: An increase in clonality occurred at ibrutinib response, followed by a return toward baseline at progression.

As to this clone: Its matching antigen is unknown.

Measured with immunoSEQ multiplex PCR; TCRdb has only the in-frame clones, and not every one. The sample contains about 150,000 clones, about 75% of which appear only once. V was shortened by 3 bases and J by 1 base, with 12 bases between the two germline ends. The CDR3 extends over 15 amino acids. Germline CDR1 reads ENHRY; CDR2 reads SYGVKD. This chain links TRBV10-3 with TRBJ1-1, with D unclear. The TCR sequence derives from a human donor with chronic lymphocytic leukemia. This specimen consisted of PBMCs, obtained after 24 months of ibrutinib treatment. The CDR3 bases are TGTGCCATCAGTGATCCATCCGGCGGGAACACTGAAGCTTTCTTT. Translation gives CAISDPSGGNTEAFF.